This TCR beta chain was sequenced for a study of T cells in Graves' hyperthyroidism and ophthalmopathy. General observations from the study: A 13 V-J model separated ophthalmopathy from stable hyperthyroidism.

What was amplified from RNA transcripts were TCR beta CDR3 regions. The TCR CDR3 was amplified in a first-round RT-PCR using the HTBI primer set. Each CDR3 protein is one row after TCRdb ran MiXCR on the multiplex PCR reads. There are some 570,000 distinct CDR3 sequences in the sample; about 15% occur only once, and approximately 18% lies in the top ten. Remarks on this clonotype: Its antigen is still unknown.

Between the trimmed V and J ends, which lost 2 bases and 1 base, there was a span of 12 bases. The CDR3 sequence is 15 residues long. CDR1 and CDR2 from the germline V gene are MNHEY and SMNVEV (reference sequence). The V and J genes are TRBV27 and TRBJ2-7, with D perhaps being TRBD1 or TRBD2 (7 bases each). The clonotype originates from a woman aged 18-29 years with Graves' ophthalmopathy. Input material: blood. In DNA, the CDR3 is TGTGCCAGCAGTTTAATTCAGGGGGGGTCCTACGAGCAGTACTTC. Protein: CASSLIQGGSYEQYF.